This T cell receptor (beta chain) is drawn from a study of T cell changes during pregnancy in multiple sclerosis. CDR3 size: 15 residues. The germline V gene has CDR1 SEHNR and CDR2 FQNEAQ (reference sequence). J gave up 8 bases and V 5 bases, and 8 bases lay outside the gene matches. The method was immunoSEQ multiplex PCR; TCRdb's version includes in-frame clones alone and lacks a portion of them. The sample includes tens of thousands of clones, just under 95% seen only once; the top ten take roughly 1%. The receptor comes from a female donor with multiple sclerosis, enrolled in a pregnancy study. V is TRBV7-9 and J is TRBJ2-2; 10 nucleotides align to TRBD2. This specimen was peripheral blood, taken in the first trimester of pregnancy. CDR3 residues: CASSPSGGAKGELFF. The DNA for the CDR3 is TGTGCCAGCAGCCCCAGCGGGGGGGCTAAAGGGGAGCTGTTTTTT.